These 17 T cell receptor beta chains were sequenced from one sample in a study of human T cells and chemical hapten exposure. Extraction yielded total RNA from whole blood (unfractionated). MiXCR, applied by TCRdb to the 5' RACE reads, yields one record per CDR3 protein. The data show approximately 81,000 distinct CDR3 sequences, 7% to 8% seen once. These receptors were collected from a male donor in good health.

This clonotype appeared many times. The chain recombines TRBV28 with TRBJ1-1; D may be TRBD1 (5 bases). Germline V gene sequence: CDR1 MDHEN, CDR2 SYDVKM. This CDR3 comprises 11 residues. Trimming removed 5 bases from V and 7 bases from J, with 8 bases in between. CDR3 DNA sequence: TGTGCCAGCAGTCTCACAGGTGAAGCTTTCTTT. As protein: CASSLTGEAFF.

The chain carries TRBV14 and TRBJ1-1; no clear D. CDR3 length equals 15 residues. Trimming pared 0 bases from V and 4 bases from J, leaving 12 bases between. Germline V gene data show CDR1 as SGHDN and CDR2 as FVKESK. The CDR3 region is CASSQDSLRSTEAFF. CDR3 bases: TGTGCCAGCAGCCAAGATTCACTCAGGAGCACTGAAGCTTTCTTT.

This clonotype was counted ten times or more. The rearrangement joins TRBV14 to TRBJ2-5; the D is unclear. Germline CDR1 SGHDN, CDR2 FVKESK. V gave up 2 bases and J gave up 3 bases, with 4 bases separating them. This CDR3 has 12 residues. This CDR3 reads CASSQLEETQYF. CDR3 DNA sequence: TGTGCCAGCAGCCAACTCGAAGAGACCCAGTACTTC.

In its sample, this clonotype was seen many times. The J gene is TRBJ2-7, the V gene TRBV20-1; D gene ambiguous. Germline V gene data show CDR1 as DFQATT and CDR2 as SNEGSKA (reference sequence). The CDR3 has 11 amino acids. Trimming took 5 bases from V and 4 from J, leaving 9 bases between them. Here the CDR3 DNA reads TGCAGTGCTCCGACCCCTTACGAGCAGTACTTC. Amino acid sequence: CSAPTPYEQYF.

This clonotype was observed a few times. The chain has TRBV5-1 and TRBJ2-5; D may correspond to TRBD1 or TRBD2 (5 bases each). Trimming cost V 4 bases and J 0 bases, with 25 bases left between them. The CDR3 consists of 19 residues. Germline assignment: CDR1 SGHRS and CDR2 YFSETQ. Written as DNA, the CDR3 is TGCGCCAGCAGCGCGCGGCTTGAACCCGGGACCTCGTACCAAGAGACCCAGTACTTC. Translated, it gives CASSARLEPGTSYQETQYF.

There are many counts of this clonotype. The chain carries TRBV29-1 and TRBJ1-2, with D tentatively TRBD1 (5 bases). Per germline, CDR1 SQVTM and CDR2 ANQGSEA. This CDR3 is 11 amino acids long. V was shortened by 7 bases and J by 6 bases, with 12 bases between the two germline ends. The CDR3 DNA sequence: TGCAGCGCAGACAGTGAAGATGGCTACACCTTC. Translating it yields CSADSEDGYTF.

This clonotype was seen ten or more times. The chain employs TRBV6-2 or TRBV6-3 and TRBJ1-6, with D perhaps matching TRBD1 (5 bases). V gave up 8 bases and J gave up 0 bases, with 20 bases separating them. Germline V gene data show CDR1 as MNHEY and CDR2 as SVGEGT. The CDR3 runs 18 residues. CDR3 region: CASALLGECDSYNSPLHF. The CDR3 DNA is TGTGCCAGCGCGCTATTGGGGGAGTGTGACTCCTATAATTCACCCCTCCACTTT.

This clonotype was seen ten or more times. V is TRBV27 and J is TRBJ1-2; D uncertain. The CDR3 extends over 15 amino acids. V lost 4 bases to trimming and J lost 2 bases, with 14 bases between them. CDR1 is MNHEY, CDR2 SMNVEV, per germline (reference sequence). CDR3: CASSSVRNLNYGYTF. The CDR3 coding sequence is TGTGCCAGCAGTTCTGTCCGCAATTTGAACTATGGCTACACCTTC.

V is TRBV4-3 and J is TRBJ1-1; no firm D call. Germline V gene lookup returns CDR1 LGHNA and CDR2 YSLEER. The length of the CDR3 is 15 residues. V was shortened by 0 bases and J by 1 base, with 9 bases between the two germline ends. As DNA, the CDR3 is TGCGCCAGCAGCCAAGAGAATCCCCCGAACACTGAAGCTTTCTTT. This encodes CASSQENPPNTEAFF.

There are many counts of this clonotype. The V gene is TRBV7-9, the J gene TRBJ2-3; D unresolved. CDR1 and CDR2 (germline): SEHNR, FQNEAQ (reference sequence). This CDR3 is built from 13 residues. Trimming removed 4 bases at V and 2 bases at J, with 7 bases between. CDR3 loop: CASSSASTDTQYF. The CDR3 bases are TGTGCCAGCAGCTCGGCGTCCACAGATACGCAGTATTTT.

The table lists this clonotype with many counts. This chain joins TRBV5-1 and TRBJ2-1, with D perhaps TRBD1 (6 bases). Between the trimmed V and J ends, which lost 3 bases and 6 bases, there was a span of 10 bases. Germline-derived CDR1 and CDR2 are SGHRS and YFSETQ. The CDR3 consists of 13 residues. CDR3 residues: CASSSRGINEQFF. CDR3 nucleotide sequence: TGCGCCAGCAGCTCCAGGGGCATCAATGAGCAGTTCTTC.

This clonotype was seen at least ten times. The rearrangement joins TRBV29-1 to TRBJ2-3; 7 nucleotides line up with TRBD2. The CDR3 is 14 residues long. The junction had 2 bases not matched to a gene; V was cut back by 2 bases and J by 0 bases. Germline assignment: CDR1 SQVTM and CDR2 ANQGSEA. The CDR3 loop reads CSVERRESTDTQYF. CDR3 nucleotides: TGCAGCGTTGAACGGCGGGAGAGCACAGATACGCAGTATTTT.

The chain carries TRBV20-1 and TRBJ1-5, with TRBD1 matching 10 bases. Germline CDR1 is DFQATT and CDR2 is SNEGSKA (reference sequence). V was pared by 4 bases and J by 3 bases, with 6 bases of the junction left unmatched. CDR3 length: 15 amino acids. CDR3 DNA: TGCAGTGCTAAAGTACGACAGGGGGCCAATCAGCCCCAGCATTTT. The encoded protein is CSAKVRQGANQPQHF.

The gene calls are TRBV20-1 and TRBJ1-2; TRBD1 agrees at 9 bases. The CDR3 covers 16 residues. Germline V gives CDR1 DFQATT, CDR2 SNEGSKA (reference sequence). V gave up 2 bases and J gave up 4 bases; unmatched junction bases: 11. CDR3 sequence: CSARSSGTGIGYGYTF. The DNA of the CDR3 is TGCAGTGCTAGATCTTCCGGGACAGGGATTGGCTATGGCTACACCTTC.

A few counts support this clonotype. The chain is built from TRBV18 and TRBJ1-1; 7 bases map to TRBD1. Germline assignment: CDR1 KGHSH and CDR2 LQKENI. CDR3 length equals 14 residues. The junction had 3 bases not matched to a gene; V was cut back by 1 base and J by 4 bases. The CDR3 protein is CASSPQGASTEAFF. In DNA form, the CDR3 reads TGTGCCAGCTCACCACAGGGGGCAAGCACTGAAGCTTTCTTT.

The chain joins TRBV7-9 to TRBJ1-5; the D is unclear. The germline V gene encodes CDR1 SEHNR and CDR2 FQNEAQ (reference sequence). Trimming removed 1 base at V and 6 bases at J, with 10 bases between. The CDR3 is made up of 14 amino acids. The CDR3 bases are TGTGCCAGCAGCTTAGAGGGCGGGAGTCAGCCCCAGCATTTT. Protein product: CASSLEGGSQPQHF.

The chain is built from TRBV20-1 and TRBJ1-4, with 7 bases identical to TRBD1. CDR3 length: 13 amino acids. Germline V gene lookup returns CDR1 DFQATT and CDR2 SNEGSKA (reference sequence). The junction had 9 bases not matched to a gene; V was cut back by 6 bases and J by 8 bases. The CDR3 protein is CSASTGLGEKLFF. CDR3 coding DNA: TGCAGTGCCTCGACAGGGTTGGGCGAAAAACTGTTTTTT.